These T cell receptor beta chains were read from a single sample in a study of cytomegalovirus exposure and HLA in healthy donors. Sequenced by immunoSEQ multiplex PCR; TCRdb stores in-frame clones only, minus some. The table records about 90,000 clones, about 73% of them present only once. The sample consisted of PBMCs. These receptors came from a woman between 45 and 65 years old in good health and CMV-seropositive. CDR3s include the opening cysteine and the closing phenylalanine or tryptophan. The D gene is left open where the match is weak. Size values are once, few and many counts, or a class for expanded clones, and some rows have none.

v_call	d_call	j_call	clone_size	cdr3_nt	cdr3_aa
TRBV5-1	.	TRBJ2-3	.	TGCGCCAGCAGCTCGGCGTTAATGCGGACAGATACGCAGTATTTT	CASSSALMRTDTQYF
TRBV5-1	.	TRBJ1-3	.	TGCGCCAGCAGCTTGGGCAGCAGGGGAAATGGGAACACCATATATTTT	CASSLGSRGNGNTIYF
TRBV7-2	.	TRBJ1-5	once	TGTGCCAGCAGCCTCTTTCCCAGGTCCCGCAATCAGCCCCAGCATTTT	CASSLFPRSRNQPQHF
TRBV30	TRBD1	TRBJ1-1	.	TGTGCCTGGGGGACAGGGTCCGAGGGCACTGAAGCTTTCTTT	CAWGTGSEGTEAFF
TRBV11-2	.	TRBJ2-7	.	TGTGCCAGCAGCTTAGGGGGCCCGGTCTACGAGCAGTACTTC	CASSLGGPVYEQYF
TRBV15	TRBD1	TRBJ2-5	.	TGTGCCACCAGCTCGAAACGGGGGACAGGGGGTGAGACCCAGTACTTC	CATSSKRGTGGETQYF
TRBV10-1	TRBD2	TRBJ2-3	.	TGCGCCAGCAATACGCTAGCGGTTCACACAGATACGCAGTATTTT	CASNTLAVHTDTQYF
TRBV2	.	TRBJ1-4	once	TGTGCCAGCAGTCGACAGCTAACTAATGAAAAACTGTTTTTT	CASSRQLTNEKLFF
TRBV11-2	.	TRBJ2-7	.	TGTGCCAGCAGCAGAGAGGTGGTTCTGGTCTACGAGCAGTACTTC	CASSREVVLVYEQYF
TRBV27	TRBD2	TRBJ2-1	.	TGTGCCAGCAGTTTATCGAGTAGAACTAGCGGCGTGTACAATGAGCAGTTCTTC	CASSLSSRTSGVYNEQFF
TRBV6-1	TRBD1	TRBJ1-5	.	TGTGCCAGCAGTGAAAGGGTGACAGGGTCGCAGCCCCAGCATTTT	CASSERVTGSQPQHF